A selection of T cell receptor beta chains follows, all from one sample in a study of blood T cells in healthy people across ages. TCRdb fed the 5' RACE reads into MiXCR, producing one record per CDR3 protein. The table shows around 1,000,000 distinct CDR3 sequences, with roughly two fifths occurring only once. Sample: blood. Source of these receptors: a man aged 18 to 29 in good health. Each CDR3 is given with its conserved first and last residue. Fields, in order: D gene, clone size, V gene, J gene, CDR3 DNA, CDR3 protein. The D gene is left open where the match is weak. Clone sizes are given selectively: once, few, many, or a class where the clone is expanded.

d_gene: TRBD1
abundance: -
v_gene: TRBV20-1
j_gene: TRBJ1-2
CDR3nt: TGCAGTGCTTCTCCACAGGGGGCCGACTATGGCTACACCTTC
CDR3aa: CSASPQGADYGYTF

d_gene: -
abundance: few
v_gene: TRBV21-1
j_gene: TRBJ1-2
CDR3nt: TGTGCCAGCAGCAAAGCTGGAGGGGGCGGATATGGCTACACCTTC
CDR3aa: CASSKAGGGGYGYTF

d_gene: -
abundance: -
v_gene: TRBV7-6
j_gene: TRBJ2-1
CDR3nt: TGTGCCAGCAGCTTAGTCGAAGGCAGGGGAAGCAATGAGCAGTTCTTC
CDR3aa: CASSLVEGRGSNEQFF

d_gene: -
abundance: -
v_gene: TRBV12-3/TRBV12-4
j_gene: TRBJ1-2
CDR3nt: TGTGCCAGCAGTTCTCTCGGAGGGCGGGATGGCTACACCTTC
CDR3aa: CASSSLGGRDGYTF

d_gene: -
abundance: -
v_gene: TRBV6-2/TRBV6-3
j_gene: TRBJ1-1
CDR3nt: TGTGCCAGCAGTGATCTGCAAGGGATTAACACTGAAGCTTTCTTT
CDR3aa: CASSDLQGINTEAFF

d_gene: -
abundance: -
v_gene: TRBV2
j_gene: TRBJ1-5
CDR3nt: TGTGCCAGCAGTCGTGGAGGGGATTTGGGTATGCCCTTGAGCAATCAGCCCCAGCATTTT
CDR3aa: CASSRGGDLGMPLSNQPQHF

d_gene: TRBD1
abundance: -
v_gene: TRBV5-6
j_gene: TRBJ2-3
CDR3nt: TGTGCCAGCAGCTTGGGGGGGACAGGGCCAGATACGCAGTATTTT
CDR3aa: CASSLGGTGPDTQYF

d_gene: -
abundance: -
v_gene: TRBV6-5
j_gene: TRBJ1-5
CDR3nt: TGTGCCAGCAAGGGTCAGGAGGATCAGCCCCAGCATTTT
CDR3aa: CASKGQEDQPQHF

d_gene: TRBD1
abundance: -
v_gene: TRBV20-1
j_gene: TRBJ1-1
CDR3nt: TGCAGTGCTAGAGATTCAGGGGGTACCACTGAAGCTTTCTTT
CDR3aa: CSARDSGGTTEAFF

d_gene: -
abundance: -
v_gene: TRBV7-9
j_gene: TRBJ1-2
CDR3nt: TGTGCCAGCAGCGGGGCGGTGGCTGGCTACACCTTC
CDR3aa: CASSGAVAGYTF

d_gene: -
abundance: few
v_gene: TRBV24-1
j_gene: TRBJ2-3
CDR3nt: TGTGCCACCAGTGATAAACAGGGCCCGAGCACAGATACGCAGTATTTT
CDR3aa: CATSDKQGPSTDTQYF

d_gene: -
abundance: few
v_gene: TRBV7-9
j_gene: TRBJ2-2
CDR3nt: TGTGCCAGCTGTCTGGCAGGGATCAACACCGGGGAGCTGTTTTTT
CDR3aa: CASCLAGINTGELFF

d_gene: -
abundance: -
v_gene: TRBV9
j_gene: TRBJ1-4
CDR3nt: TGTGCCAGCAGCGTAGGGGGATGGGCGCCTAATGAAAAACTGTTTTTT
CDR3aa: CASSVGGWAPNEKLFF

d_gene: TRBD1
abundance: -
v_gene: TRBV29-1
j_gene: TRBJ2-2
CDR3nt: TGCAGCGTGTTACAGGGGGCGAGTTTTGCCGGGGAGCTGTTTTTT
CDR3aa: CSVLQGASFAGELFF

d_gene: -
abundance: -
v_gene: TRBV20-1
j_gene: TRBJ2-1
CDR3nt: TGCAGTGCTGTCCTCTCACTACGTAATGAGCAGTTCTTC
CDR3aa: CSAVLSLRNEQFF

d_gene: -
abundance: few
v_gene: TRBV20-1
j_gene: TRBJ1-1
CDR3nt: TGCAGTGCTGGCTCCGGGGTCTCCGTGAACACTGAAGCTTTCTTT
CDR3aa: CSAGSGVSVNTEAFF

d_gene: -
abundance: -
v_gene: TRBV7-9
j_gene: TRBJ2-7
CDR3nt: TGTGCCAGCAGCTCAGACTCGATAGGATTCTCCTACGAGCAGTACTTC
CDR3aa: CASSSDSIGFSYEQYF

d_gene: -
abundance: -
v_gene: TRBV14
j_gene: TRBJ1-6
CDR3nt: TGTGCCAGCAGCCAACCGTCGGACGGAGAGAATTCACCCCTCCACTTT
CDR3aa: CASSQPSDGENSPLHF

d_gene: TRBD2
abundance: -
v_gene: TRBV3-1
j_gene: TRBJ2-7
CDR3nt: TGTGCCAGCAGCCAAGATTGGGGGGGCGAGCAGTACTTC
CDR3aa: CASSQDWGGEQYF

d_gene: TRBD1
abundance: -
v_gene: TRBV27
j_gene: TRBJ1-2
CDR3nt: TGTGCCAGCCGAACGTACAGGGGGCGTAACTATGGCTACACCTTC
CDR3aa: CASRTYRGRNYGYTF

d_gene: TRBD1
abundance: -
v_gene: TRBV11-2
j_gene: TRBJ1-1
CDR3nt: TGTGCCAGCAGCTTATACGGGACAGGGTCTGAAGCTTTCTTT
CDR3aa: CASSLYGTGSEAFF

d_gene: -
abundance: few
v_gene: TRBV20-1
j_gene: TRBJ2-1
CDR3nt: TGCAGTGCTAGGGGGGGGGCTATATACAATGAGCAGTTCTTC
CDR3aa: CSARGGAIYNEQFF

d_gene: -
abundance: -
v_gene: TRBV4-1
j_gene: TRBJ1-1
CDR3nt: TGCGCCAGCAGCCAACGCGGGTTGCGTAGGAAGACGGAGAACACTGAAGCTTTCTTT
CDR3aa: CASSQRGLRRKTENTEAFF

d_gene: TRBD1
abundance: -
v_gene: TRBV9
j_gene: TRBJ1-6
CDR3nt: TGTGCCAGCAGCGTAGCTCGGGACAGCCCCTCCTATAATTCACCCCTCCACTTT
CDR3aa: CASSVARDSPSYNSPLHF

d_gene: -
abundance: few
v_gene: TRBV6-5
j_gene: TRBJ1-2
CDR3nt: TGTGCCAGCAGTTACAGGGGAGGCTATGGCTACACCTTC
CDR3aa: CASSYRGGYGYTF

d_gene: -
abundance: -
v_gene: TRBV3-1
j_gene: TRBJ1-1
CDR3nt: TGTGCCAGCAGCCAAAGCTTCAGGGCGGATAAAGTGAACACTGAAGCTTTCTTT
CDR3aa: CASSQSFRADKVNTEAFF

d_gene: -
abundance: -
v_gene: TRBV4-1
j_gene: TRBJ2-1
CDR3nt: TGCGCCAGCAGCCAAGCGGGGGACGACAATGAGCAGTTCTTC
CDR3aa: CASSQAGDDNEQFF

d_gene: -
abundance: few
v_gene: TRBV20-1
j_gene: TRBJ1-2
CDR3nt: TGCAGTGCTCCGTCGAAGGGGACGGACTATGGCTACACCTTC
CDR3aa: CSAPSKGTDYGYTF

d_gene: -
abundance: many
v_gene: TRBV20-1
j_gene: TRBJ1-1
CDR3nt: TGCAGTGCTAGGGGCCCGAACACTGAAGCTTTCTTT
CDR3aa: CSARGPNTEAFF

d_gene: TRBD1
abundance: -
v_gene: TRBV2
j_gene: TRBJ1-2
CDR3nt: TGTGCCAACCATACAGGGGGAAACTATGGCTACACCTTC
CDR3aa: CANHTGGNYGYTF

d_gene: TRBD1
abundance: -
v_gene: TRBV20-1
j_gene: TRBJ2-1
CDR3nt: TGCAGTGTTAGAGGGGGACAGCCTTTCTACAATGAGCAGTTCTTC
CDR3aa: CSVRGGQPFYNEQFF

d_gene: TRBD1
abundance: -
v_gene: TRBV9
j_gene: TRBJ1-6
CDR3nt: TGTGCCAGCAGCGAGGACAGGGAACTTTCACCCCTCCACTTT
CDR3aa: CASSEDRELSPLHF

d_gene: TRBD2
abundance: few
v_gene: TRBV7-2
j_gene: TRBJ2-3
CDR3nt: TGTGCCAGCAGCTTCCTTGTAGCGGGGGCTAGCACAGATACGCAGTATTTT
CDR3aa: CASSFLVAGASTDTQYF

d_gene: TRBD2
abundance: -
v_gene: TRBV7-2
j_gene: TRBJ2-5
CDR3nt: TGTGCCAGCATCCTTTCAGCGGGGGCTCACAGTGAGCAGTACTTC
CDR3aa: CASILSAGAHSEQYF

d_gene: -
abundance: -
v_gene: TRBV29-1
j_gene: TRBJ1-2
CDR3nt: TGCAGCGTTGAAGTGCAGGGGCTTGACTATGGCTACACCTTC
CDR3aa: CSVEVQGLDYGYTF

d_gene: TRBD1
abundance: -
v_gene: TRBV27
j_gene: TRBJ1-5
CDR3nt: TGTGCCAGCAGCCATTTCCCCACAGGGGGCGGTCAGCCCCAGCATTTT
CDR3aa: CASSHFPTGGGQPQHF

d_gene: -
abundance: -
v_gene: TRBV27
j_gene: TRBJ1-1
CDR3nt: TGTGCCTGCAGTAAATGGACTCCCGGCAGGGACACTGAAGCTTTCTTT
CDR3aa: CACSKWTPGRDTEAFF

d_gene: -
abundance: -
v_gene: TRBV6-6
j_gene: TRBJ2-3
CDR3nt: TGTGCCAGTCTCCAGGACGAGGGGGTAGATACGCAGTATTTT
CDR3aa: CASLQDEGVDTQYF

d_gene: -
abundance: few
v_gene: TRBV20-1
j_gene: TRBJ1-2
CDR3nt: TGCAGTGCTAGCAGGGGCGGACGGAACTATGGCTACACCTTC
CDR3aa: CSASRGGRNYGYTF

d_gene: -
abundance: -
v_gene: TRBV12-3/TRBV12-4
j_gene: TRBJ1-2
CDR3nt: TGTGCCAGCACCCTGGGAGGGTCCTATGGCTACACCTTC
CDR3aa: CASTLGGSYGYTF

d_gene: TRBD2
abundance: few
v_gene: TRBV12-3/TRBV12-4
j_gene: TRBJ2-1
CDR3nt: TGTGCCAGCAGTTCCGGACTAGCGGGGGGGCCGGTTGAGCAGTTCTTC
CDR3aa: CASSSGLAGGPVEQFF

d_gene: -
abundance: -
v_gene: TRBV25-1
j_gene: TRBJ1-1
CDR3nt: TGTGCCAGCACGGACCGAGCTATGAACACTGAAGCTTTCTTT
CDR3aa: CASTDRAMNTEAFF

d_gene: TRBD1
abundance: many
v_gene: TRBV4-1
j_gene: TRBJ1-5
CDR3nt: TGCGCCAGCAGCCAATCGACAGGGGTGGGTAATCAGCCCCAGCATTTT
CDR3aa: CASSQSTGVGNQPQHF

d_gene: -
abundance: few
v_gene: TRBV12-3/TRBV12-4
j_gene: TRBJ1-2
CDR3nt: TGTGCCAGCAGTTTAAGGGGGGGCAGGGAGGTGACTGGCTACACCTTC
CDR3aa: CASSLRGGREVTGYTF

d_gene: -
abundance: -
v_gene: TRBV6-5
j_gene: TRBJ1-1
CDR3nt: TGTGCCAGCAGTTACTCGAGGGCGTCTGAAGCTTTCTTT
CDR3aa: CASSYSRASEAFF

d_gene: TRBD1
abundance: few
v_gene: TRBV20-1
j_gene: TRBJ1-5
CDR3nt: TGCAGTGCTAGAGCACAGGGGCCAGGTCAGCCCCAGCATTTT
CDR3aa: CSARAQGPGQPQHF

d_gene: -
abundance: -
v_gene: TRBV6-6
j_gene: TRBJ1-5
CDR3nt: TGTGCCAGCAGTTCCCTAGAAGGAGTACAGCCCCAGCATTTT
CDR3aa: CASSSLEGVQPQHF

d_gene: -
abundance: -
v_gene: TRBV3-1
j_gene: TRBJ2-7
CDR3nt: TGTGCCAGCAGCCAAGTATGGGGAGTTTCCTACGAGCAGTACTTC
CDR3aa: CASSQVWGVSYEQYF

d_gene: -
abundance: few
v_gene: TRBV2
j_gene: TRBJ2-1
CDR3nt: TGTGCCGCCACCAGGAGCAATGAGCAGTTCTTC
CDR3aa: CAATRSNEQFF

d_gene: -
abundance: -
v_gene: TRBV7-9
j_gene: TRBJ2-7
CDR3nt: TGTGCCAGCAGCTTAGGCCGGGTTGGAAGAGGCATACCCTACGAGCAGTACTTC
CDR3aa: CASSLGRVGRGIPYEQYF

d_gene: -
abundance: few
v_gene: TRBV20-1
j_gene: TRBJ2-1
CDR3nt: TGCAGTGCTAATCTCCGGAGCTCCTACAATGAGCAGTTCTTC
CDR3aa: CSANLRSSYNEQFF

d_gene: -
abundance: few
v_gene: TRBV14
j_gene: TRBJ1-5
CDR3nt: TGTGCCAGCAGCCATCAGCCCCAGCATTTT
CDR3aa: CASSHQPQHF

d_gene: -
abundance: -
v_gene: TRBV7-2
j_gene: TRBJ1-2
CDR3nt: TGTGCCAGCAGCTTAGAGGCAGGGTTGGGCTATGGCTACACCTTC
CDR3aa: CASSLEAGLGYGYTF

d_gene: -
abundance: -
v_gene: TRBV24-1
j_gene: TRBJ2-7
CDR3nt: TGTGCCACCAGTGATTTGGGGAAAGGTAGCGGAGAGCAGTACTTC
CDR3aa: CATSDLGKGSGEQYF

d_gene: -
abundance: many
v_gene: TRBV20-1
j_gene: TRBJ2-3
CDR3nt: TGCAGTGCTAGCGGGGAGAACACAGATACGCAGTATTTT
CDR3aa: CSASGENTDTQYF

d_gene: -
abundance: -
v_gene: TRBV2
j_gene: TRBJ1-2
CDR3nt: TGTGCCAGCAGTGAAGCACGGGACTATGGCTACACCTTC
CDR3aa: CASSEARDYGYTF

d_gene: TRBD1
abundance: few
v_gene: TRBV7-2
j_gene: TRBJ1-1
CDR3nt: TGTGCCAGCAGCGTTGGCCGTGGGACAGCCGTGAACACTGAAGCTTTCTTT
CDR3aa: CASSVGRGTAVNTEAFF

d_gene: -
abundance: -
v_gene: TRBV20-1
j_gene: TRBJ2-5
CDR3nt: TGCAGTGCTAGAGTCGGGAAAGAGACCCAGTACTTC
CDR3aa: CSARVGKETQYF

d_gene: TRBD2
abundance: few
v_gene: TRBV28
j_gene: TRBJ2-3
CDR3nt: TGTGCCAGCAGTTTATGGACTAGCGGGGGGGCCCCAGATACGCAGTATTTT
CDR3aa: CASSLWTSGGAPDTQYF